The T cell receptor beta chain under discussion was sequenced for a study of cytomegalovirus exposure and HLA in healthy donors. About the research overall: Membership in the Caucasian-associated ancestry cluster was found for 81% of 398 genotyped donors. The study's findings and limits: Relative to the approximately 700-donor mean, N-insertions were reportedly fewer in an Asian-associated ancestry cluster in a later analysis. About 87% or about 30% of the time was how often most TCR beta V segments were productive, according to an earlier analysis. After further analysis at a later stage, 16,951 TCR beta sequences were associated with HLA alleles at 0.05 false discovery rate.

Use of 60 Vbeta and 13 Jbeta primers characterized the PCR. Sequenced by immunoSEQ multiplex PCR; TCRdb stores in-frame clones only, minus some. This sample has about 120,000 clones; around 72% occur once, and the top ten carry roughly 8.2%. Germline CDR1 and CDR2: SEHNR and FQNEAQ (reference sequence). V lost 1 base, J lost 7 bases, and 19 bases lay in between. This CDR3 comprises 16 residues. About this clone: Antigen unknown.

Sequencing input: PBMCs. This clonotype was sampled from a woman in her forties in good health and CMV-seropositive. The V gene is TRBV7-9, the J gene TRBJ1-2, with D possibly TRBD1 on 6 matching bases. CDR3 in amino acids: CASSLGGGPSNGGYTF. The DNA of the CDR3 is TGTGCCAGCAGCTTAGGGGGGGGGCCTTCAAATGGTGGCTACACCTTC.